The next 15 T cell receptor beta chains were all read from a single sample in a study of cytotoxic CD8 clonotypes in ibrutinib-treated CLL. This table comes from immunoSEQ multiplex PCR, and its TCRdb copy is limited to in-frame clones, with some not included. The repertoire includes some 140,000 clones, around 93% of them detected once, and roughly 10% sits in the top ten. The starting material was PBMCs, obtained after 12 months of ibrutinib treatment. These receptors were obtained from a human donor with chronic lymphocytic leukemia.

Turning to this clone: The junction departs from the called germline gene at one end, perhaps through a read error. The CDR3 reads CASSHATSGNGQFF. CDR3 DNA: TGTGCCAGCAGTCACGCCACTAGCGGGAATGGGCAGTTCTTC. The rearrangement joins TRBV6-5 to TRBJ2-1, with TRBD2 matching over 10 bases. CDR1 and CDR2 from the germline V gene are MNHEY and SVGAGI. The CDR3 is made up of 14 amino acids.

In DNA, the CDR3 is TGCGCCAGCAGCCCAACTAGCGGGAGCGGGGGACAGACCCAGTACTTC. Translated, it gives CASSPTSGSGGQTQYF. The chain employs TRBV5-1 and TRBJ2-5, with TRBD2 matching over 11 bases. The ends lost 4 bases at V and 6 bases at J; junction bases unmatched: 11. This CDR3 region has 16 residues. Germline CDR1 and CDR2: SGHRS and YFSETQ.

This clone has just one count. In DNA, the CDR3 is TGTGCCAGCAGACTCCACCCTCACAGGGGCCCGAAAATGGGCGAGCAGTACTTC. Protein product: CASRLHPHRGPKMGEQYF. J is TRBJ2-7 and V is TRBV28; 7 bases line up with TRBD1. The junction had 23 bases not matched to a gene; V was cut back by 6 bases and J by 6 bases. CDR1 and CDR2 (germline): MDHEN, SYDVKM. The CDR3 runs 18 residues.

V is TRBV19 and J is TRBJ1-4; 9 bases are a match to TRBD1. CDR3 size: 16 residues. V gave up 5 bases and J gave up 8 bases; unmatched junction bases: 12. The germline V gene has CDR1 LNHDA and CDR2 SQIVND (reference sequence). The CDR3 spells CASSPTDGTGYEKLFF. The CDR3 nucleotides read TGTGCCAGTAGTCCGACGGACGGGACAGGGTACGAAAAACTGTTTTTT. Drawing the rest from reference TRBV19 and TRBJ1-4, the complete variable domain is DGGITQSPKYLFRKEGQNVTLSCEQNLNHDAMYWYRQDPGQGLRLIYYSQIVNDFQKGDIAEGYSVSREKKESFPLTVTSAQKNPTAFYLCASSPTDGTGYEKLFFGSGTQLSVL.

The chain employs TRBV7-9 and TRBJ1-5, with TRBD1 identical over 7 bases. The germline CDR1 and CDR2 sequences are SEHNR and FQNEAQ (reference sequence). V was pared by 0 bases and J by 4 bases, with 3 bases of the junction left unmatched. The CDR3 has 15 residues. CDR3 sequence reads: CASSLADRTNQPQHF. DNA of the CDR3: TGTGCCAGCAGCTTAGCGGACAGGACAAATCAGCCCCAGCATTTT.

The chain recombines TRBV5-6 with TRBJ2-5; TRBD1 aligns across 9 bases. Trimming at V came to 2 bases and at J to 4 bases, leaving 3 bases not matched to a gene. Germline V lookup: CDR1 SGHDT, CDR2 YYEEEE. The CDR3 is made up of 14 amino acids. For the CDR3, the DNA is TGTGCCAGCAGCTTTCAACAGGGGGCAGAGACCCAGTACTTC. Residues: CASSFQQGAETQYF.

This clone was counted once. The rearrangement links TRBV7-9 to TRBJ2-3; D remains unclear. CDR3 length equals 14 residues. V dropped 5 bases and J dropped 2 bases, with 11 bases sitting between them. Germline lookup yields CDR1 SEHNR and CDR2 FQNEAQ (reference sequence). The CDR3 loop reads CASSPGLTTDTQYF. The CDR3 DNA is TGTGCCAGCAGCCCTGGTTTAACCACAGATACGCAGTATTTT.

This clone was detected only a few times. The chain is built from TRBV2 and TRBJ1-1; possible D gene TRBD1, 5 bases. The CDR3 loop spans 13 amino acids. The germline gives CDR1 SNHLY, CDR2 FYNNEI. The germline V and J ends were trimmed by 3 bases and 3 bases, with 8 bases remaining between them. For the CDR3, the DNA is TGTGCCAGCAGTGAGACAGAGCACACTGAAGCTTTCTTT. Its translation is CASSETEHTEAFF.

This sequence joins TRBV28 and TRBJ1-3; possible D gene TRBD1, 5 bases. This CDR3 has 13 residues. CDR1 is MDHEN and CDR2 is SYDVKM in the germline V gene. The CDR3 sequence: CATRQGSGNTIYF. The CDR3 DNA is TGTGCAACTCGGCAGGGCTCTGGAAACACCATATATTTT.

The V call is TRBV27, the J call TRBJ2-1, with 9 bases matching TRBD1. CDR3 length: 16 amino acids. V was pared by 6 bases and J by 10 bases, with 16 bases of the junction left unmatched. Per germline, CDR1 MNHEY and CDR2 SMNVEV (reference sequence). The chain's CDR3 is CASSKLGTGKNGEQFF. The CDR3 DNA follows: TGTGCCAGCAGCAAGTTGGGGACAGGGAAGAATGGGGAGCAGTTCTTC.

This chain links TRBV5-4 with TRBJ2-3; TRBD1 or TRBD2 may be the D gene (5 bases each). V dropped 2 bases and J dropped 0 bases, with 13 bases sitting between them. The V gene's germline CDR1 is SGHNT and CDR2 YYREEE (reference sequence). This CDR3 region has 16 residues. DNA of the CDR3: TGTGCCAGCAGCTTTTCAACGGGGCCTAGCACAGATACGCAGTATTTT. Its protein is CASSFSTGPSTDTQYF.

This clone appeared a single time. In DNA form, the CDR3 reads TGTGCCAGCAGTTTAACAGGGTACACCGGGGAGCTGTTTTTT. This encodes CASSLTGYTGELFF. This chain uses TRBV27 with TRBJ2-2; D perhaps matches TRBD1 (6 bases). CDR1 is MNHEY, CDR2 SMNVEV, per germline (reference sequence). Trimming left V 2 bases short and J 3 bases short, with 7 bases between. The CDR3 spans 14 residues.

This chain uses TRBV6-5 with TRBJ2-3; D perhaps matches TRBD1 (6 bases). The ends were cut back, 6 bases at V and 2 bases at J, with 12 bases in the middle. Germline V gene lookup returns CDR1 MNHEY and CDR2 SVGAGI. CDR3 length: 14 amino acids. The DNA for the CDR3 is TGTGCCAGCAGAACAGGGCCTATCACAGATACGCAGTATTTT. Translation: CASRTGPITDTQYF.

The chain recombines TRBV7-3 with TRBJ1-2; 8 bases fit TRBD1. CDR1 SGHTA and CDR2 FQGTGA come from the germline V gene. There are 14 residues in the CDR3. V dropped 5 bases and J dropped 4; count of bases not matched to a gene: 6. CDR3 sequence (DNA): TGTGCCAGCAGCCAAACAGGGGGAAGCTATGGCTACACCTTC. It specifies CASSQTGGSYGYTF.

The CDR3 DNA follows: TGTGCCAGCTCACCGCCCCGGACTTTAAACACCGGGGAGCTGTTTTTT. Translation: CASSPPRTLNTGELFF. V is TRBV18 and J is TRBJ2-2; D might be TRBD2 (5 bases). Germline V CDR1 and CDR2: KGHSH, LQKENI. The CDR3 sequence is 16 residues long. V was clipped by 3 bases and J by 2 bases, with 13 bases between them.